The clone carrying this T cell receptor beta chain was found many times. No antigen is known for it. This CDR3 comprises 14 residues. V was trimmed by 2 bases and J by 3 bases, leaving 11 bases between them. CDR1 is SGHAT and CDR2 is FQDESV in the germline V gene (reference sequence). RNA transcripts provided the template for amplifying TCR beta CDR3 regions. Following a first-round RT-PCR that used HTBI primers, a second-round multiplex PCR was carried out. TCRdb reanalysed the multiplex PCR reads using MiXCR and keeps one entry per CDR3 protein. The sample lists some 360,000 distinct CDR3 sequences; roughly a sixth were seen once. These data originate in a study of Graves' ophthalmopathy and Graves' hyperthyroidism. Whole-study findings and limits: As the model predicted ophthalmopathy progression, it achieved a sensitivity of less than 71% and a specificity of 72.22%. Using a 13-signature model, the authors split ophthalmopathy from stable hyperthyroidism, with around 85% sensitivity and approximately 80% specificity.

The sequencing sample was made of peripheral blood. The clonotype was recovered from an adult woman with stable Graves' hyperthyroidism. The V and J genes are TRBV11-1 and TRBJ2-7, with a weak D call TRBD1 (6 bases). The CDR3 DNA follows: TGTGCCAGCAGCTTAAATACAGGGAACTACGAGCAGTACTTC. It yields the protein CASSLNTGNYEQYF.